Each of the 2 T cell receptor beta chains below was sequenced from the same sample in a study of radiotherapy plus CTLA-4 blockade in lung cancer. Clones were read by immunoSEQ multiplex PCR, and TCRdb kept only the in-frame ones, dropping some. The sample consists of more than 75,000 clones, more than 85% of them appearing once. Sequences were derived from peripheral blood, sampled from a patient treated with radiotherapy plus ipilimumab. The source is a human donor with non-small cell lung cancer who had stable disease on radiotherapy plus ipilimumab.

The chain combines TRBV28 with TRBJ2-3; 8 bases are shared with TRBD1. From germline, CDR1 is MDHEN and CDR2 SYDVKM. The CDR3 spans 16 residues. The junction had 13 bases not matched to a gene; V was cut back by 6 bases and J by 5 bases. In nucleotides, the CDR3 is TGTGCCAGCAGCCGCCCCCCTCGCAGGGGGCTAGATACGCAGTATTTT. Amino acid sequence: CASSRPPRRGLDTQYF.

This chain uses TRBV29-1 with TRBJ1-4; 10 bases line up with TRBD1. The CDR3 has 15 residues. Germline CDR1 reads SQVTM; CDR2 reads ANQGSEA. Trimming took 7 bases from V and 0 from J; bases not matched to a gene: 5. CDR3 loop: CSGTGTGATNEKLFF. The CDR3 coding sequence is TGCAGCGGGACCGGGACAGGGGCAACTAATGAAAAACTGTTTTTT.